This TCR beta chain is drawn from a study of cytomegalovirus exposure and HLA in healthy donors. On this clone itself: Its antigen remains unidentified.

PCR was performed using 60 Vbeta and 13 Jbeta primers. Profiling relied on immunoSEQ multiplex PCR, and the TCRdb table lists in-frame clones only, not all of them. Of 160,000 or so clones in the sample, about 82% are singletons; the top ten hold roughly 7.6%. Overall study findings and caveats: Clonal expansion, a later analysis showed, was greater in HLA-associated TCR beta chains than in equally common others.

Germline trimming cut 4 bases from V and 8 bases from J; bases unmatched to any gene: 6. The CDR3 is 15 residues long. Germline-derived CDR1 and CDR2 are SGHRS and YFSETQ. Sequenced: PBMCs. The sequence came from a woman in her twenties or thirties in good health and CMV-seropositive. V is TRBV5-1 and J is TRBJ2-2; 12 bases map to TRBD2. Written as DNA, the CDR3 is TGCGCCAGCAGCCCCACTAGCGGGGGGTTTGGGGAGCTGTTTTTT. Amino acids: CASSPTSGGFGELFF.